The clone carrying this T cell receptor beta chain came up a few times. Its antigen is not identified. Trimming stripped 8 bases from V and 5 bases from J, with 18 bases between. Germline values: CDR1 MDHEN, CDR2 SYDVKM. The CDR3 extends over 14 amino acids. TCRdb re-called the 5' RACE reads with MiXCR, one entry per CDR3 protein. This sample has about 330,000 distinct CDR3 sequences, with roughly 8.3% found just once. These data are taken from a study of T cells after yellow fever vaccination. Notes on the study in general: Secondary responses were weaker yet peaked faster, day 5 versus 15.

The chain employs TRBV28 and TRBJ1-1; D is unresolved. Sequencing used PBMCs, obtained about 41 days after the first yellow fever vaccination. The source is a man in his late teens or twenties who received the YFV17D yellow fever vaccine. CDR3 nucleotide sequence: TGTGCCAGCGGAAGAGCGGGAAGTGTAACTGAAGCTTTCTTT. Translated, it gives CASGRAGSVTEAFF.